This T cell receptor beta chain was identified in a study of vaccination effects on CD4 cells after COVID-19. This clone is termed medium-sized. Antigen unknown. General study points: Marked clonal contraction of both clone types appeared late after vaccination. Few convalescent patients were studied, and early post-infection samples were lacking.

CDR1 is LGHDT and CDR2 is YNNKEL in the germline V gene (reference sequence). The CDR3 totals 15 residues. Unmatched junction bases numbered 7, after V lost 4 bases and J lost 4 bases. Under the ViraFEST assay, PBMC were stimulated with viral peptide pools so that antigen-specific CD4+ T cells expanded. Sequencing was performed afterwards. Investigators separated out CD4+ T cells once approximately 10 days of culture had passed. None of the vaccinated had previously contracted SARS-CoV-2, and their nucleocapsid antibodies tested negative. Each culture had half its medium swapped for IL-2 medium on days 3 and 7. The data were produced by immunoSEQ multiplex PCR, yet TCRdb's version contains in-frame clones alone and is incomplete. In the table there are about 41,000 clones, 77% of which are singletons.

Specimen: CD4+ T cells from PBMCs cultured with HCoV-NL63 spike peptides, collected before COVID-19 vaccination. This rearrangement joins TRBV3-1 (or the pseudogene TRBV3-2) to TRBJ1-2; TRBD1 aligns across 9 bases. The sequence came from a human donor who received a COVID-19 vaccine. The CDR3 here is CASSPPGGQGYGYTF. The DNA for the CDR3 is TGTGCCAGCAGCCCACCCGGGGGACAGGGCTATGGCTACACCTTC.